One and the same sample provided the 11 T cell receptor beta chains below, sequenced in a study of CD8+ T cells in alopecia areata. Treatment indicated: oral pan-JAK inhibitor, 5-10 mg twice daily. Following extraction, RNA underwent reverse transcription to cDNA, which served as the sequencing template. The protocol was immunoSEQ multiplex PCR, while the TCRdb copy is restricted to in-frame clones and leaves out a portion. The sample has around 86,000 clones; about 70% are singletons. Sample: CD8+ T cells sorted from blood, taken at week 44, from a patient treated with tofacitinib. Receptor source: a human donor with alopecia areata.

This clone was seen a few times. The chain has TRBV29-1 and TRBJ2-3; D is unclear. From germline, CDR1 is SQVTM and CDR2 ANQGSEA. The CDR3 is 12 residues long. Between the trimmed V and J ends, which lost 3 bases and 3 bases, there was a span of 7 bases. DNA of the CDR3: TGCAGCGTTGAGGCGTGGACAGATACGCAGTATTTT. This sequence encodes CSVEAWTDTQYF.

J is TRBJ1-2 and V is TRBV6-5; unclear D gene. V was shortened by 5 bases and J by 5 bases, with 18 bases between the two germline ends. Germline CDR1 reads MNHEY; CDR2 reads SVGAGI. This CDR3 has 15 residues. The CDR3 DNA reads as TGTGCCAGCAGTCCTCTCGGGCCCGGCCCATATGGCTACACCTTC. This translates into CASSPLGPGPYGYTF.

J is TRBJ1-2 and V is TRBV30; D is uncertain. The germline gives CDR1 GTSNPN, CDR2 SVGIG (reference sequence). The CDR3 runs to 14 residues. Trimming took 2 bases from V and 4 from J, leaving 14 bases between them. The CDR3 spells CAWSPGSPVYGYTF. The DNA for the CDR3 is TGTGCCTGGAGTCCTGGATCACCAGTCTATGGCTACACCTTC. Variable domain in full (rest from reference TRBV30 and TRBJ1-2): SQTIHQWPATLVQPVGSPLSLECTVEGTSNPNLYWYRQAAGRGLQLLFYSVGIGQISSEVPQNLSASRPQDRQFILSSKKLLLSDSGFYLCAWSPGSPVYGYTFGSGTRLTVV.

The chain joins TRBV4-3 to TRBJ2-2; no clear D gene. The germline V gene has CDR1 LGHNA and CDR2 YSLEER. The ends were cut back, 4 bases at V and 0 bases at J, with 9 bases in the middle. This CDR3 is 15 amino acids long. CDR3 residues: CASSLQRANTGELFF. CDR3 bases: TGCGCCAGCAGCCTACAAAGGGCGAACACCGGGGAGCTGTTTTTT.

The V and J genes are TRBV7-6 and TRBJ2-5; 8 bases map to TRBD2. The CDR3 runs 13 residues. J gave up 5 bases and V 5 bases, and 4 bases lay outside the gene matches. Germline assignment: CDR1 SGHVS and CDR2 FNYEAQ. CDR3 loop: CASSQTSEETQYF. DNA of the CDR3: TGTGCCAGCAGCCAGACTAGCGAGGAGACCCAGTACTTC.

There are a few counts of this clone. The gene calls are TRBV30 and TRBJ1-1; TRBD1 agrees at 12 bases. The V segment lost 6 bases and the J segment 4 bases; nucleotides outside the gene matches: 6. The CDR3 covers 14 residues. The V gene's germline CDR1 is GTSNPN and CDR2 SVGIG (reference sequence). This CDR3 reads CACLGQGAPTEAFF. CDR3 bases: TGTGCCTGTTTGGGACAGGGGGCACCCACTGAAGCTTTCTTT.

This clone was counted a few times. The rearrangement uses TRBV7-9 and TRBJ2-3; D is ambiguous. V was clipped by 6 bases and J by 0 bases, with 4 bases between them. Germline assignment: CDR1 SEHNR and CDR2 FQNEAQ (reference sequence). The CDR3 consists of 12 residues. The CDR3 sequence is CASRTSTDTQYF. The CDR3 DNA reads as TGTGCCAGCAGGACTAGCACAGATACGCAGTATTTT.

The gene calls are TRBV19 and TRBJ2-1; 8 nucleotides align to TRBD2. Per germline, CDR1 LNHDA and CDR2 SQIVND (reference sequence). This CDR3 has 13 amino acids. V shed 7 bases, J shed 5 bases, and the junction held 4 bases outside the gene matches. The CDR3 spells CASTVRGDNEQFF. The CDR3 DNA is TGTGCCAGTACGGTGCGGGGGGACAATGAGCAGTTCTTC.

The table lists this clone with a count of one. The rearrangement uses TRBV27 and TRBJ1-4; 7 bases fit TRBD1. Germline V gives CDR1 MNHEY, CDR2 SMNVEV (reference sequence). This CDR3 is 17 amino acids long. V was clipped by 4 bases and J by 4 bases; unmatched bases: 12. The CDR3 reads CASSSITQGKNNEKLFF. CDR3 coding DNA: TGTGCCAGCAGTTCAATAACACAGGGGAAAAATAATGAAAAACTGTTTTTT.

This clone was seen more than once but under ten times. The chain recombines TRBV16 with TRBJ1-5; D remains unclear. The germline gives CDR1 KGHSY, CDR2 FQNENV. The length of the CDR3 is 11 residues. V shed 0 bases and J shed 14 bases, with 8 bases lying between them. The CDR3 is CASSQSMIKHF. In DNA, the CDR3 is TGTGCCAGCAGCCAATCGATGATTAAGCATTTT.

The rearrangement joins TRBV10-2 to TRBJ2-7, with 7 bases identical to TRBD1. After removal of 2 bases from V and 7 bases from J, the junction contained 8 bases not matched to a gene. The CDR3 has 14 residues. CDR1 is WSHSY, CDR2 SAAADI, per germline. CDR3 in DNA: TGCGCCAGCAGTGAGGAGGGGGCGGTATGGGAGCAGTACTTC. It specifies CASSEEGAVWEQYF.